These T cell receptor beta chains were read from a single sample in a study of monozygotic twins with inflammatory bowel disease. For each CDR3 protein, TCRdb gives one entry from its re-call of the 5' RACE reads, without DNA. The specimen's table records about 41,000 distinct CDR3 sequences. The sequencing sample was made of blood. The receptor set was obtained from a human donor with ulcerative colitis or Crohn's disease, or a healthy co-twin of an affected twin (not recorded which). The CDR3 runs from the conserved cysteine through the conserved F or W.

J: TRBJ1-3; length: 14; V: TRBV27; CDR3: CASRETVSGNTIYF
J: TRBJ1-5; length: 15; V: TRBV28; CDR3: CASSFSGGWGQPQHF
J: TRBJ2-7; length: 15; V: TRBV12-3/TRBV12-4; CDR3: CASRGGDRVLGEQYF
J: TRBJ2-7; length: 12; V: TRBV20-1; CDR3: CSAKSPSYEQYF
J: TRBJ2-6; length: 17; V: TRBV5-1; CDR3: CASSPGRVVTGANVLTF
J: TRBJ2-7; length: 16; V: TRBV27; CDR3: CASRDRVGVVGYEQYF
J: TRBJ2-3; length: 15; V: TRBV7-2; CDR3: CASSVGEIGTDTQYF
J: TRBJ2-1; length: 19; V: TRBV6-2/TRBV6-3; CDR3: CASSYGTTKFPSSYNEQFF
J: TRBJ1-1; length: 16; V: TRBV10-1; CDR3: CASSPRAQGLNTEAFF
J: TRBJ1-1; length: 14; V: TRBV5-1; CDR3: CASSLETGDPEAFF
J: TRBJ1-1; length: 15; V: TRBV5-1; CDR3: CASSLGGTGDLEAFF
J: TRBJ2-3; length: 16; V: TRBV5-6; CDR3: CASSLITSGLGDTQYF
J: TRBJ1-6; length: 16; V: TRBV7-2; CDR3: CASSLDPGHSNSPLHF
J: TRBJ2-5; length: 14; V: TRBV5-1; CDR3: CASGTGDNQETQYF
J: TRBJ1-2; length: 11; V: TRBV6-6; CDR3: CASTSDYGYTF
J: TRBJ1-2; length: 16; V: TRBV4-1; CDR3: CASSQGGVYSVSGYTF
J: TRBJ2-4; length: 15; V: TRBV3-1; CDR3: CASSQNLPGLSLQYF
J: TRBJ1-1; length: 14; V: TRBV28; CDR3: CASSRGGLNTEAFF
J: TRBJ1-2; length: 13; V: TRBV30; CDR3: CAWSRGVGYGYTF
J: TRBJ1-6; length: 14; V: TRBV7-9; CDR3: CASSLELGSSPLHF
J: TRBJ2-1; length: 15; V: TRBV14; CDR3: CASSQDGGTRNEQFF
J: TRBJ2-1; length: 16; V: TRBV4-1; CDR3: CASSQDPSGVYNEQFF
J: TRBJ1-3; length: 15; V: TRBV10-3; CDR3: CAISESGLSGNTIYF
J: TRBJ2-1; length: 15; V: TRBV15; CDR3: CATSRGTISYNEQFF
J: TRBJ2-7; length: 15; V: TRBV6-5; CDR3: CASSYNYGDNYEQYF
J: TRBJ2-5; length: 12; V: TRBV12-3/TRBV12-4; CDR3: CASGAGSRTQYF
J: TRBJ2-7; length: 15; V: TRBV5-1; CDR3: CASSLGLAGVVEQYF
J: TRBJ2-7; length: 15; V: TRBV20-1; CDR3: CSASSEFGYSYEQYF
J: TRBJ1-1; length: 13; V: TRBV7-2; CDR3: CASSPRGGTEAFF
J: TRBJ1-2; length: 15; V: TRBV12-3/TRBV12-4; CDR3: CASSLQRHGVPIYTF
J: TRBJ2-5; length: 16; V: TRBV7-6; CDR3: CASSLVTATAQETQYF
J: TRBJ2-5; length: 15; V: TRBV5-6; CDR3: CASSGQGRGRGAQYF
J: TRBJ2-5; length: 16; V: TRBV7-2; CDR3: CASSSGKRGPQETQYF
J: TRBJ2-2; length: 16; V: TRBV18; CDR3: CASSPSMQGNTGELFF
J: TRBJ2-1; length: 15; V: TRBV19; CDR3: CASSLSRSSYNEQFF
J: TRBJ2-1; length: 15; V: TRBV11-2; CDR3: CASSFQREYHNEQFF
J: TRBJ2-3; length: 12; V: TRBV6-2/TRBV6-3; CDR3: CASSQLGDTQYF
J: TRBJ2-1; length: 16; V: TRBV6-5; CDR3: CASSYRLAGGNTEQFF
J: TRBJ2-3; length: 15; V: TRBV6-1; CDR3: CASRPGTPSTDTQYF
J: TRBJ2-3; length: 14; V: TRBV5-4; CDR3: CASSARQGPDTQYF
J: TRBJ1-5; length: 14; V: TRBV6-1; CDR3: CASSSGTENQPQHF
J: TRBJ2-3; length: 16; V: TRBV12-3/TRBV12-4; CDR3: CASSFNIGGLADTQYF
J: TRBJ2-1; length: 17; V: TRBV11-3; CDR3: CASSAFSSGSSYNEQFF